This entry describes one TCR beta chain. As yet, its antigen is unknown. This record belongs to a study of cytomegalovirus exposure and HLA in healthy donors. Study-level background: Drawn from HLA-typed donors, around 85 million unique TCRs were held in an early data release.

PCR involved 60 Vbeta and 13 Jbeta primers. The protocol was immunoSEQ multiplex PCR, while the TCRdb copy is restricted to in-frame clones and leaves out a portion. This sample has roughly 74,000 clones, with around 76% found just once. General observations from the study: Under in vitro conditions, a few CMV-associated chains were confirmed as specific for CMV antigens. Association with HLA alleles at 0.05 false discovery rate was found for about 17,000 TCR beta sequences in a later analysis. Productive status was seen about 90% or about 30% of the time for most TCR beta V segments in an earlier analysis.

V was pared by 6 bases and J by 3 bases, with 15 bases between. Germline CDR1 MDHEN, CDR2 SYDVKM. The CDR3 extends over 14 amino acids. Sequenced input: PBMCs. The sequence derives from a man in his forties in good health and CMV-seronegative. This chain links TRBV28 with TRBJ2-7, with D maybe TRBD1 (5 bases). Here the CDR3 reads CASSRRIGDYEQYF. CDR3 nucleotide sequence: TGTGCCAGCAGCCGACGTATAGGGGACTACGAGCAGTACTTC.